The 28 T cell receptor beta chains in this list originate from one sample, sequenced in a study of PD-L1 blockade in urothelial cancer. Time point reported: peripheral blood 6 weeks after treatment start. Profiled with immunoSEQ multiplex PCR; TCRdb holds only in-frame clones, not every one. The data contain about 45,000 clones, roughly four fifths of them singletons. This sample comprised PBMCs, obtained around atezolizumab (anti-PD-L1) treatment. The receptors shown here come from a man in his 60s with urothelial cancer.

V is TRBV27 and J is TRBJ2-7; 8 bases are a match to TRBD2. With V trimmed by 6 bases and J by 6 bases, 10 bases remained unmatched. Germline CDR1 and CDR2: MNHEY and SMNVEV (reference sequence). The CDR3 is 14 amino acids. The CDR3 loop reads CASSPLAGIVEQYF. In DNA form, the CDR3 reads TGTGCCAGCAGCCCGCTAGCGGGTATAGTCGAGCAGTACTTC.

The V call is TRBV4-1, the J call TRBJ2-3; 7 positions agree with TRBD2. Trimming removed 0 bases from V and 0 bases from J; junction bases left unmatched: 6. This CDR3 has 17 amino acids. The germline V gene has CDR1 MGHRA and CDR2 YSYEKL. The CDR3 DNA reads as TGCGCCAGCAGCCAAGAGGTGGCTAGCGGTAGCACAGATACGCAGTATTTT. Its translation is CASSQEVASGSTDTQYF.

This clone was seen only once. The chain combines TRBV5-5 with TRBJ2-7; D ambiguous. From germline, CDR1 is SGHKS and CDR2 YYEKEE (reference sequence). The CDR3 is made up of 17 amino acids. V was clipped by 0 bases and J by 0 bases, with 16 bases between them. CDR3 in DNA: TGTGCCAGCAGCTTGGAGGCCATTAAGAGGAGCTCCTACGAGCAGTACTTC. Translation gives CASSLEAIKRSSYEQYF.

V gene TRBV29-1 combines with J gene TRBJ1-1, with 11 positions matching TRBD1. With 7 bases clipped from V and 1 base from J, the junction kept 5 bases outside the gene matches. The germline V gene has CDR1 SQVTM and CDR2 ANQGSEA. This CDR3 contains 14 residues. The CDR3 is CSAGQGARNTEAFF. CDR3 in DNA: TGCAGCGCAGGACAGGGGGCAAGGAACACTGAAGCTTTCTTT.

The table lists this clone with a count of one. The gene calls are TRBV6-1 and TRBJ1-2, with 9 positions matching TRBD1. The CDR3 extends over 14 amino acids. CDR1 is MNHNS and CDR2 is SASEGT in the germline V gene. V lost 6 bases, J lost 3 bases, and 5 bases stayed unmatched. CDR3 amino acids: CASRRTGADYGYTF. The CDR3 DNA sequence: TGTGCCAGCAGAAGGACAGGGGCTGACTATGGCTACACCTTC.

The gene calls are TRBV18 and TRBJ1-1; 7 bases are shared with TRBD1. CDR3 length equals 14 residues. In germline, CDR1 is KGHSH, CDR2 LQKENI. With V trimmed by 2 bases and J by 1 base, 1 base remained unmatched. The CDR3 DNA sequence: TGTGCCAGCTCACCAGCAGGGGGGAACACTGAAGCTTTCTTT. Its translation: CASSPAGGNTEAFF. Full variable domain (outside the CDR3, taken from reference TRBV18 and TRBJ1-1): NAGVMQNPRHLVRRRGQEARLRCSPMKGHSHVYWYRQLPEEGLKFMVYLQKENIIDESGMPKERFSAEFPKEGPSILRIQQVVRGDSAAYFCASSPAGGNTEAFFGQGTRLTVV.

This rearrangement joins TRBV27 to TRBJ1-5; 9 positions agree with TRBD1. Trimming removed 11 bases from V and 7 bases from J; junction bases left unmatched: 21. The CDR3 loop spans 17 amino acids. CDR1 and CDR2 from the germline V gene are MNHEY and SMNVEV (reference sequence). The CDR3, as DNA: TGTGCCTCTCGGCTCCAACGGGACAGGGAAGGGGCCCAGCCCCAGCATTTT. It encodes CASRLQRDREGAQPQHF.

This clone was counted a single time. The rearrangement links TRBV5-1 to TRBJ2-3; D is unclear. Deletions cut 2 bases from V and 0 bases from J, with 10 bases between. CDR3 size: 15 residues. The V gene's germline CDR1 is SGHRS and CDR2 YFSETQ. This chain's CDR3 is CASSFQRPSTDTQYF. The DNA for the CDR3 is TGCGCCAGCAGCTTCCAGCGCCCTAGCACAGATACGCAGTATTTT.

The gene calls are TRBV28 and TRBJ2-1; no firm D call. This CDR3 region has 16 residues. Germline CDR1 is MDHEN and CDR2 is SYDVKM. V was trimmed by 5 bases and J by 0 bases, leaving 14 bases between them. The CDR3 protein is CASSGPQKSSYNEQFF. CDR3 bases: TGTGCCAGCAGTGGGCCCCAGAAAAGCTCCTACAATGAGCAGTTCTTC.

The J gene is TRBJ1-3, the V gene TRBV5-4; 7 positions match TRBD1. The junction had 5 bases not matched to a gene; V was cut back by 4 bases and J by 1 base. The CDR3 runs 15 residues. Germline CDR1 and CDR2: SGHNT and YYREEE (reference sequence). The chain's CDR3 is CASSGGQNSGNTIYF. Here the CDR3 DNA reads TGTGCCAGCAGCGGGGGACAGAATTCTGGAAACACCATATATTTT.

This clone has more than one count but fewer than ten. The chain uses TRBV5-4 and TRBJ2-3; D remains ambiguous. The V gene lost 3 bases and the J gene lost 2 bases, with 4 bases spanning the gap. CDR3 length: 12 residues. Germline CDR1 SGHNT, CDR2 YYREEE (reference sequence). CDR3 sequence: CASSSYTDTQYF. CDR3 in DNA: TGTGCCAGCAGCTCCTACACAGATACGCAGTATTTT.

The DNA of the CDR3 is TGTGCCAGCAGCCAAACGACAGGCGGGGGAGCTTTCTTT. It specifies CASSQTTGGGAFF. J is TRBJ1-1 and V is TRBV16; perhaps TRBD1 as D (6 bases). Germline-derived CDR1 and CDR2 are KGHSY and FQNENV. The CDR3 sequence is 13 residues long. V gave up 2 bases and J gave up 10 bases, with 14 bases separating them.

There are a few counts of this clone. The CDR3 loop reads CASSSRLENTEAFF. CDR3 sequence (DNA): TGTGCCAGCAGTTCCAGACTCGAGAACACTGAAGCTTTCTTT. The chain recombines TRBV6-5 with TRBJ1-1; D gene ambiguous. Germline CDR1 and CDR2: MNHEY and SVGAGI. Trimming removed 4 bases from V and 1 base from J, with 10 bases in between. This CDR3 has 14 residues.

The chain is built from TRBV1 and TRBJ2-5; TRBD2, the table's D call, lacks a check against the DNA. TRBV1 constitutes a pseudogene. CDR3 size: 13 residues. The CDR3 here is CTSSHLFQETQYF. DNA of the CDR3: TGCACCAGCAGCCATCTCTTCCAAGAGACCCAGTACTTC.

The rearrangement links TRBV14 to TRBJ1-5; possibly TRBD1 for D (5 bases). The CDR3 spans 13 residues. The germline V gene encodes CDR1 SGHDN and CDR2 FVKESK. The V gene lost 3 bases and the J gene lost 4 bases, with 7 bases spanning the gap. The DNA for the CDR3 is TGTGCCAGCAGCCAGGGGCGGAATCAGCCCCAGCATTTT. It encodes CASSQGRNQPQHF.

V is TRBV7-8 and J is TRBJ2-1; a weak D match, TRBD2 (6 bases). The V end was cut by 6 bases, the J end by 1 base, with 19 bases between. CDR1 and CDR2 (germline): SGHVS, FQNEAQ. The CDR3 runs 17 residues. The CDR3 DNA reads as TGTGCCAGCAGTTGGGGGTGGAGCGGGTATTCCTACAATGAGCAGTTCTTC. Amino acids: CASSWGWSGYSYNEQFF.

This clone was counted between two and nine times. V and J are TRBV11-2 and TRBJ1-2, with 9 bases that match TRBD1. Per the germline V gene, CDR1 is SGHAT and CDR2 is FQNNGV. With V trimmed by 4 bases and J by 8 bases, 11 bases remained unmatched. The CDR3 sequence is 15 residues long. The CDR3 spells CASSSLRTGDGGYTF. The CDR3 coding sequence is TGTGCCAGCAGCTCACTTCGGACAGGGGATGGGGGCTACACCTTC.

The chain recombines TRBV5-1 with TRBJ2-1, with TRBD2 matching over 10 bases. The CDR3 is made up of 15 amino acids. CDR1 is SGHRS, CDR2 YFSETQ, per germline. With V trimmed by 5 bases and J by 3 bases, 5 bases remained unmatched. Here the CDR3 reads CASRPGTSDYNEQFF. The CDR3 DNA reads TGCGCCAGCAGGCCCGGGACTAGCGACTACAATGAGCAGTTCTTC.

The rearrangement joins TRBV28 to TRBJ1-6; 8 bases are shared with TRBD1. The germline gives CDR1 MDHEN, CDR2 SYDVKM. J lost 4 bases, V lost 6 bases, and 8 bases had no gene match. The CDR3 is made up of 16 amino acids. In DNA form, the CDR3 reads TGTGCCAGCAGGAGGCAGGGGGCTTATTATAATTCACCCCTCCACTTT. It yields the protein CASRRQGAYYNSPLHF. Based on the CDR3 plus reference TRBV28 and TRBJ1-6, the full variable domain is DVKVTQSSRYLVKRTGEKVFLECVQDMDHENMFWYRQDPGLGLRLIYFSYDVKMKEKGDIPEGYSVSREKKERFSLILESASTNQTSMYLCASRRQGAYYNSPLHFGNGTRLTVT.

J is TRBJ2-1 and V is TRBV27; TRBD2 matches at 9 bases. This CDR3 is built from 17 residues. Per germline, CDR1 MNHEY and CDR2 SMNVEV (reference sequence). J was trimmed by 0 bases and V by 4 bases; bases with no gene match: 7. The DNA of the CDR3 is TGTGCCAGCAGTTCCCAGTTAGCGGGAGCCTCCTACAATGAGCAGTTCTTC. It codes for CASSSQLAGASYNEQFF.

DNA for the CDR3: TGTGCCAGCAGATGGACAGGGGGGCAAGAGACCCAGTACTTC. Its protein is CASRWTGGQETQYF. The genes are TRBV27 and TRBJ2-5, with 10 positions matching TRBD1. This CDR3 has 14 residues. V was pared by 6 bases and J by 2 bases, with 3 bases of the junction left unmatched. Per the germline V gene, CDR1 is MNHEY and CDR2 is SMNVEV (reference sequence).

The chain joins TRBV7-2 to TRBJ2-1; TRBD2 is a possible D gene (5 bases). CDR1 is SGHTA, CDR2 FQGNSA, per germline. Deletions cut 5 bases from V and 0 bases from J, with 14 bases between. The CDR3 totals 16 residues. The CDR3 region is CASSPRTGSSYNEQFF. The CDR3 bases are TGTGCCAGCAGCCCCAGGACGGGGAGCTCCTACAATGAGCAGTTCTTC.

This clone was detected only a few times. The J gene is TRBJ2-3, the V gene TRBV2, with 13 bases fitting TRBD2. After removal of 6 bases from V and 6 bases from J, the junction contained 12 bases not matched to a gene. This CDR3 is 17 amino acids long. CDR1 SNHLY and CDR2 FYNNEI come from the germline V gene. CDR3 sequence reads: CASSDLQGLAGMDTQYF. The CDR3 DNA sequence: TGTGCCAGCAGCGACCTACAGGGACTAGCGGGGATGGATACGCAGTATTTT.

The chain carries TRBV18 and TRBJ1-2, with TRBD1 matching over 7 bases. J gave up 4 bases and V 2 bases, and 19 bases lay outside the gene matches. CDR1 is KGHSH, CDR2 LQKENI, per germline. CDR3 length: 19 amino acids. CDR3 in DNA: TGTGCCAGCTCACCAAGGGTCGCAGCAGGAACAGGGGTTAGCTATGGCTACACCTTC. Its translation: CASSPRVAAGTGVSYGYTF.

The chain couples TRBV28 to TRBJ1-1; maybe TRBD1 (6 bases). CDR3 length: 12 amino acids. Germline CDR1 and CDR2: MDHEN and SYDVKM. V lost 6 bases and J lost 6, with 11 bases in between. In DNA, the CDR3 is TGTGCCAGCAGCCCGGGACATTCTGAAGCTTTCTTT. Its translation: CASSPGHSEAFF.

V gene TRBV20-1 combines with J gene TRBJ2-7; 7 bases align to TRBD1. The V segment lost 6 bases and the J segment 8 bases; nucleotides outside the gene matches: 7. Germline V lookup: CDR1 DFQATT, CDR2 SNEGSKA (reference sequence). The length of the CDR3 is 11 residues. CDR3: CSAVQGTKQYF. The CDR3 DNA sequence: TGCAGTGCGGTACAGGGGACCAAGCAGTACTTC.

This clone was found a few times. The genes are TRBV28 and TRBJ2-7; TRBD2 agrees at 9 bases. Looked up from germline, CDR1 is MDHEN and CDR2 is SYDVKM. The trim removed 5 bases at V and 1 base at J, leaving 6 bases unmatched. The CDR3 has 15 amino acids. CDR3 DNA sequence: TGTGCCAGCAGTCCCGCGGGGGGGGGATCCTACGAGCAGTACTTC. Protein sequence: CASSPAGGGSYEQYF.

The V call is TRBV7-2, the J call TRBJ2-1; 7 bases are shared with TRBD2. The ends lost 0 bases at V and 5 bases at J; junction bases unmatched: 7. The CDR3 is 16 amino acids. CDR1 is SGHTA, CDR2 FQGNSA, per germline. CDR3 sequence: CASSLAGLSGNNEQFF. In DNA, the CDR3 is TGTGCCAGCAGCTTAGCGGGATTGAGCGGGAACAATGAGCAGTTCTTC.